The 27 T cell receptor beta chains below were found in one sample sequenced in a study of blood T cell repertoires in COVID-19. Assay used: immunoSEQ multiplex PCR; TCRdb lists only in-frame clones, some missing. The sample lists some 11,000 clones; 55% to 80% were seen once. The sequenced sample was peripheral blood. The receptor set was obtained from a human donor in a cohort sampled during active COVID-19.

V and J are TRBV29-1 and TRBJ1-2, with 7 positions matching TRBD1. The CDR3 runs 12 residues. V lost 7 bases and J lost 4; bases outside the gene matches: 6. Per the germline V gene, CDR1 is SQVTM and CDR2 is ANQGSEA. The CDR3 DNA sequence: TGCAGCGCTCCGACAGGGACCTATGGCTACACCTTC. Translation gives CSAPTGTYGYTF.

The chain joins TRBV19 to TRBJ2-1, with 9 positions matching TRBD1. The germline gives CDR1 LNHDA, CDR2 SQIVND (reference sequence). This CDR3 is 15 amino acids long. The junction had 4 bases not matched to a gene; V was cut back by 5 bases and J by 2 bases. The CDR3 DNA reads TGTGCCAGTAGTGGGCGGGACAGGGCCTACAATGAGCAGTTCTTC. Its protein product is CASSGRDRAYNEQFF.

This clone was observed many times. This rearrangement joins TRBV4-3 to TRBJ2-7, with 7 bases matching TRBD2. Germline values: CDR1 LGHNA, CDR2 YSLEER. V gave up 0 bases and J gave up 2 bases; unmatched junction bases: 4. The CDR3 is 15 amino acids. In nucleotides, the CDR3 is TGCGCCAGCAGCCAAGAGTACGGGAGGACCTACGAGCAGTACTTC. Its translation is CASSQEYGRTYEQYF.

V is TRBV11-2 and J is TRBJ2-1; possibly TRBD2 for D (6 bases). From germline, CDR1 is SGHAT and CDR2 FQNNGV. V lost 3 bases and J 1 base, leaving 22 bases between the germline ends. This CDR3 is 19 amino acids long. CDR3 loop: CASSFPRGGIIESYNEQFF. For the CDR3, the DNA is TGTGCCAGCAGCTTCCCTCGGGGAGGCATAATCGAATCCTACAATGAGCAGTTCTTC. Using reference TRBV11-2 and TRBJ2-1 for the parts outside the CDR3, the full variable domain is EAGVAQSPRYKIIEKRQSVAFWCNPISGHATLYWYQQILGQGPKLLIQFQNNGVVDDSQLPKDRFSAERLKGVDSTLKIQPAKLEDSAVYLCASSFPRGGIIESYNEQFFGPGTRLTVL.

By sample fraction, this clone is medium-sized (0.01 to 0.1%). V usage is TRBV30 and J usage is TRBJ2-7; D not certain. CDR3 size: 12 residues. V lost 3 bases and J lost 2, with 8 bases in between. Germline V gives CDR1 GTSNPN, CDR2 SVGIG (reference sequence). The CDR3 reads CAWSDYTYEQYF. The CDR3 DNA sequence: TGTGCCTGGAGCGATTACACCTACGAGCAGTACTTC.

This chain uses TRBV24-1 with TRBJ2-7; D may be TRBD1 (7 bases). The CDR3 has 16 amino acids. With 4 bases removed from V and 7 bases from J, the gap between germline ends came to 22 bases. Germline loops: CDR1 KGHDR, CDR2 SFDVKD. CDR3 DNA: TGTGCCACCAGTGAAACCACGACAGGGCGTCGGGGGGAGCAGTACTTC. Translation: CATSETTTGRRGEQYF.

A remark on this clone: The sample holds other DNA sequences that translate to the same CDR3. This chain uses TRBV5-4 with TRBJ2-7; 13 nucleotides agree with TRBD2. From germline, CDR1 is SGHNT and CDR2 YYREEE (reference sequence). After removal of 5 bases from V and 3 bases from J, the junction contained 5 bases not matched to a gene. The CDR3 has 15 amino acids. The CDR3 DNA is TGTGCCAGCAGTGAGGGACTAGCGGGAAACTACGAGCAGTACTTC. It encodes CASSEGLAGNYEQYF.

This chain joins TRBV19 and TRBJ2-1; 14 bases match TRBD2. This CDR3 contains 15 residues. V was clipped by 5 bases and J by 5 bases; unmatched bases: 2. CDR1 and CDR2 from the germline V gene are LNHDA and SQIVND (reference sequence). The CDR3 is CASSQTSGGDNEQFF. Written as DNA, the CDR3 is TGTGCCAGTAGTCAGACTAGCGGGGGGGACAATGAGCAGTTCTTC.

This chain joins TRBV6-5 and TRBJ1-4; 7 nucleotides align to TRBD1. The junction had 8 bases not matched to a gene; V was cut back by 0 bases and J by 7 bases. The CDR3 runs to 16 residues. Per the germline V gene, CDR1 is MNHEY and CDR2 is SVGAGI. The CDR3 DNA reads TGTGCCAGCAGTTACTCGAGGGCAGGGGGAGGTGAAAAACTGTTTTTT. It translates to CASSYSRAGGGEKLFF.

This chain joins TRBV29-1 and TRBJ2-1; 7 bases are a match to TRBD1. J lost 6 bases, V lost 4 bases, and 3 bases had no gene match. The CDR3 is 12 amino acids. The germline V gene has CDR1 SQVTM and CDR2 ANQGSEA. CDR3 coding DNA: TGCAGCGTTGCCAGGGGGTCCAATGAGCAGTTCTTC. This sequence encodes CSVARGSNEQFF.

The table lists this clone with a few counts. The chain carries TRBV24-1 and TRBJ2-2; 9 bases agree with TRBD1. Germline V gene lookup returns CDR1 KGHDR and CDR2 SFDVKD. The CDR3 is made up of 15 amino acids. Trimming removed 9 bases from V and 4 bases from J; junction bases left unmatched: 8. The chain's CDR3 is CATVRDREITGELFF. The CDR3 DNA follows: TGTGCCACCGTCCGGGACAGGGAAATCACCGGGGAGCTGTTTTTT.

In this sample, this clone turned up once. The chain recombines TRBV11-1 with TRBJ2-5, with D maybe TRBD2 (6 bases). With 5 bases removed from V and 5 bases from J, the gap between germline ends came to 18 bases. Germline V gene lookup returns CDR1 SGHAT and CDR2 FQDESV (reference sequence). This CDR3 contains 15 residues. In nucleotides, the CDR3 is TGTGCCAGCAGCGCAATCACTAGCCCCCTGGAGACCCAGTACTTC. Its protein product is CASSAITSPLETQYF.

The rearrangement links TRBV11-2 to TRBJ1-6, with D possibly being TRBD1 (6 bases). Per the germline V gene, CDR1 is SGHAT and CDR2 is FQNNGV. The CDR3 sequence is 14 residues long. The ends were cut back, 10 bases at V and 3 bases at J, with 13 bases in the middle. The CDR3 bases are TGTGCCACCAAGATACAGGGCTATAATTCACCCCTCCACTTT. Protein sequence: CATKIQGYNSPLHF. The whole variable domain, filled in from reference TRBV11-2 and TRBJ1-6, reads EAGVAQSPRYKIIEKRQSVAFWCNPISGHATLYWYQQILGQGPKLLIQFQNNGVVDDSQLPKDRFSAERLKGVDSTLKIQPAKLEDSAVYLCATKIQGYNSPLHFGNGTRLTVT.

The chain couples TRBV18 to TRBJ2-2, with 7 nucleotides matching TRBD1. The trim removed 0 bases at V and 0 bases at J, leaving 1 base unmatched. Germline lookup yields CDR1 KGHSH and CDR2 LQKENI. There are 16 residues in the CDR3. CDR3 residues: CASSPPRGTNTGELFF. DNA for the CDR3: TGTGCCAGCTCACCACCCAGGGGGACGAACACCGGGGAGCTGTTTTTT.

This clone appeared many times. V usage is TRBV7-9 and J usage is TRBJ1-2; TRBD1 is a possible D gene (6 bases). The CDR3 extends over 14 amino acids. With 5 bases removed from V and 4 bases from J, the gap between germline ends came to 14 bases. Looked up from germline, CDR1 is SEHNR and CDR2 is FQNEAQ (reference sequence). CDR3 amino acids: CASSTTGLAYGYTF. The CDR3 DNA sequence: TGTGCCAGCAGCACCACAGGGTTAGCCTATGGCTACACCTTC.

J is TRBJ2-7 and V is TRBV7-9; no clear D gene. Germline assignment: CDR1 SEHNR and CDR2 FQNEAQ (reference sequence). V was cut by 5 bases and J by 3 bases, with 11 bases left in between. The CDR3 is 13 residues long. The CDR3 DNA reads TGTGCCAGCAGCACAGAAGGCCGCTACGAGCAGTACTTC. It is translated as CASSTEGRYEQYF.

This sequence joins TRBV12-3 or TRBV12-4 and TRBJ2-7; no definite D call. The CDR3 is made up of 13 amino acids. V was clipped by 1 base and J by 0 bases, with 4 bases between them. The CDR3 nucleotides read TGTGCCAGCAGTTTAGGGAGCTCCTACGAGCAGTACTTC. It is translated as CASSLGSSYEQYF.

The CDR3 coding sequence is TGTGCCAGCAGCCAAGATGACGGCAGGGCCCGTCGGATATACGAGCAGTACTTC. It encodes CASSQDDGRARRIYEQYF. The V and J genes are TRBV3-1 (or the pseudogene TRBV3-2) and TRBJ2-7; TRBD1 is a possible D gene (5 bases). Germline CDR1 and CDR2: LGHDT and YNNKEL (reference sequence). This CDR3 region has 18 residues. The germline V and J ends were trimmed by 0 bases and 4 bases, with 22 bases remaining between them.

The chain is built from TRBV10-3 and TRBJ1-5; TRBD1 agrees at 7 bases. CDR3 length: 15 amino acids. Germline V CDR1 and CDR2: ENHRY, SYGVKD. After removal of 6 bases from V and 3 bases from J, the junction contained 8 bases not matched to a gene. The DNA of the CDR3 is TGTGCCATCAGCTCGACAGGGAAGAACAATCAGCCCCAGCATTTT. Protein product: CAISSTGKNNQPQHF.

The V and J genes are TRBV23-1 and TRBJ2-3; 12 bases line up with TRBD2. TRBV23-1 is an ORF; its function is uncertain. Trimming at V came to 4 bases and at J to 1 base, leaving 0 bases not matched to a gene. The CDR3 consists of 15 residues. The CDR3 is CASSRLAGGTDTQYF. The CDR3 DNA reads as TGCGCCAGCAGTCGACTAGCGGGAGGCACAGATACGCAGTATTTT.

This sequence joins TRBV6-2 or TRBV6-3 and TRBJ2-7; 9 bases are shared with TRBD1. CDR3 length: 14 residues. With 5 bases clipped from V and 2 bases from J, the junction kept 4 bases outside the gene matches. Germline V gene data show CDR1 as MNHEY and CDR2 as SVGEGT. CDR3 in amino acids: CASSGQGMAYEQYF. CDR3 bases: TGTGCCAGCAGTGGACAGGGGATGGCCTACGAGCAGTACTTC.

The CDR3 nucleotides are TGCAGTGCTAGTCCGGGACAGGGGTATAATTCACCCCTCCACTTT. Its translation: CSASPGQGYNSPLHF. The chain couples TRBV20-1 to TRBJ1-6, with 10 bases fitting TRBD1. The CDR3 totals 15 residues. V was pared by 3 bases and J by 4 bases, with 3 bases of the junction left unmatched. Per germline, CDR1 DFQATT and CDR2 SNEGSKA (reference sequence).

The chain employs TRBV28 and TRBJ1-6; no clear D. This CDR3 is 14 amino acids long. V lost 3 bases and J 6 bases, leaving 9 bases between the germline ends. Per germline, CDR1 MDHEN and CDR2 SYDVKM. The CDR3 is CASSFSELNSPLHF. In DNA form, the CDR3 reads TGTGCCAGCAGTTTCTCCGAGCTTAATTCACCCCTCCACTTT.

The V and J genes are TRBV7-5 and TRBJ2-1; TRBD1 is the table's D call, not checked against the DNA. TRBV7-5 is a pseudogene locus. The CDR3 sequence is 16 residues long. CDR3 in amino acids: CVRSLVGLPLYNEQFF. CDR3 coding DNA: TGTGTCAGAAGCTTAGTTGGGCTACCGCTATACAATGAGCAGTTCTTC.

The rearrangement links TRBV7-9 to TRBJ2-2; 7 positions match TRBD1. V dropped 1 base and J dropped 3; count of bases not matched to a gene: 5. In germline, CDR1 is SEHNR, CDR2 FQNEAQ (reference sequence). The length of the CDR3 is 16 residues. CDR3 residues: CASSLEGAGYTGELFF. The CDR3, as DNA: TGTGCCAGCAGCTTAGAGGGGGCTGGGTACACCGGGGAGCTGTTTTTT.

The chain couples TRBV27 to TRBJ2-1; 8 bases map to TRBD2. The CDR3 runs 16 residues. The V gene's germline CDR1 is MNHEY and CDR2 SMNVEV (reference sequence). With 1 base clipped from V and 4 bases from J, the junction kept 6 bases outside the gene matches. The CDR3 here is CASSLLGSGAYNEQFF. The DNA for the CDR3 is TGTGCCAGCAGTTTATTGGGTAGCGGGGCTTACAATGAGCAGTTCTTC.

V is TRBV5-4 and J is TRBJ2-1; 16 bases fit TRBD2. The CDR3 is 16 residues long. The germline CDR1 and CDR2 sequences are SGHNT and YYREEE (reference sequence). V lost 2 bases and J lost 8; bases outside the gene matches: 4. CDR3: CASSFPGLAGGDEQFF. The CDR3 DNA is TGTGCCAGCAGCTTCCCGGGACTAGCGGGGGGGGATGAGCAGTTCTTC.